The clone carrying this TCR beta chain showed up just a few times. The data stem from a study of T-cell memory formation after mild COVID-19. TCRdb re-analysed the 5' RACE reads in MiXCR, keeping a single row per CDR3 protein. The sample lists 250,000 to 300,000 distinct CDR3 sequences; about 16% were seen once. CDR1 is LGHNA and CDR2 is YNFKEQ in the germline V gene. This CDR3 is 14 amino acids long. V gave up 4 bases and J gave up 3 bases; unmatched junction bases: 6. Sequenced material: PBMCs or a T cell subset sorted from them (not recorded which). This TCR derives from a man between 18 and 29 years old who had mild COVID-19 (a few samples of this study predate the infection). Cell type and time point are not known. The rearrangement uses TRBV4-2 and TRBJ2-7; 7 nucleotides align to TRBD1. The CDR3 here is CASSPAGTDYEQYF. CDR3 coding DNA: TGTGCCAGCAGCCCCGCCGGGACAGACTACGAGCAGTACTTC.